The clone carrying this T cell receptor beta chain turned up a few times. Its antigen is currently unknown. This sample was taken from a study of CD8+ T cells in alopecia areata. Across the whole study: Treated patients were given oral tofacitinib, which was dosed at 5 to 10 mg twice daily. Tofacitinib administration persisted for 6 to 18 months, succeeded by 6 months off drug. Study-wide findings and caveats: Mice gave a clearer picture of TCR sharing than patients did, possibly for HLA-related reasons.

RNA was isolated and reverse transcribed to cDNA, the sequencing template. Sequenced by immunoSEQ multiplex PCR; TCRdb stores in-frame clones only, minus some. The sample consists of over 120,000 clones, roughly 64% of them appearing once. PBMCs provided sorted CD4+ and CD8+ T cells. The sample was CD4+ T cells sorted from blood, taken at week 0. The source of this sequence is a human donor with alopecia areata.

The CDR3 coding sequence is TGCAGTGCTCGCCGGGGGGCTGAAGCTTTCTTT. Protein: CSARRGAEAFF. The genes are TRBV20-1 and TRBJ1-1, with a possible D match to TRBD1 (5 bases). Germline CDR1 DFQATT, CDR2 SNEGSKA (reference sequence). V dropped 5 bases and J dropped 6 bases, with 10 bases sitting between them. The CDR3 has 11 amino acids.